This T cell receptor beta chain came from a study of T-cell reconstitution after alpha-beta-depleted transplantation in children. Study observations and caveats: Surviving recipient T cells and intrathymic progenitors accounted for some patients' high TCRbeta diversity at day 60.

This clonotype was recorded many times. The antigen is unknown. Germline assignment: CDR1 MDHEN and CDR2 SYDVKM. J was trimmed by 8 bases and V by 4 bases; bases with no gene match: 11. The CDR3 has 14 residues. A TCRbeta library incorporating unique molecular identifiers was prepared. TCRdb redid the calling of the PCR reads with MiXCR, one entry per CDR3 protein. The sample has over 100,000 distinct CDR3 sequences, about 6.8% seen once; the top ten hold approximately 16%. This chain joins TRBV28 and TRBJ2-7, with TRBD1 matching over 7 bases. The sample was PBMCs, taken before TCRalphabeta/CD19-depleted stem cell transplant. The receptor's source is a boy younger than 10 with acute lymphoblastic leukemia, due to receive a stem cell transplant. CDR3 protein: CASSSQGDPTKQYF. Here the CDR3 DNA reads TGTGCCAGCAGTTCCCAGGGGGATCCTACGAAGCAGTACTTC.